Reported below is one T cell receptor (beta chain). In the original analysis: From reference gene primer amplification, estimates of nucleated cell counts were derived. TCRdb's copy holds only in-frame clones and misses some; the assay was immunoSEQ multiplex PCR. The DNA gave D and trimming, while V, J and clone size come from that table. The table lists some 300,000 clones, about 90% of them singletons. CDR1 LNHDA and CDR2 SQIVND come from the germline V gene (reference sequence). The CDR3 is 15 residues long. Trimming left V 5 bases short and J 2 bases short, with 16 bases between. This sample is part of a study of blood T cell repertoires in COVID-19. Patients from Seattle were sampled longitudinally, starting during active infection.

The clonotype comes from a woman aged 50 to 60 with COVID-19, enrolled during active disease. The chain uses TRBV19 and TRBJ2-7; possible D gene TRBD2, 5 bases. Specimen: peripheral blood. The CDR3 is CASSARAGPTYEQYF. The DNA of the CDR3 is TGTGCCAGTAGTGCGCGGGCCGGACCTACCTACGAGCAGTACTTC. Full variable domain (rest looked up from reference TRBV19 and TRBJ2-7): DGGITQSPKYLFRKEGQNVTLSCEQNLNHDAMYWYRQDPGQGLRLIYYSQIVNDFQKGDIAEGYSVSREKKESFPLTVTSAQKNPTAFYLCASSARAGPTYEQYFGPGTRLTVT.